This T cell receptor (beta chain) was observed in a study of vaccination effects on CD4 cells after COVID-19. Study findings and constraints: Both infection-induced and vaccine-induced clones contracted markedly at late post-vaccination timepoints.

Expansion of antigen-specific CD4+ T cells with viral peptide pools was carried out by the ViraFEST assay before sequencing. Cells that had been cultured for roughly eleven days were the source of isolated CD4+ T cells. The healthy vaccine recipients, who had no prior SARS-CoV-2 infection, showed negative nucleocapsid antibodies. Each well held about 2.1 million PBMC cultured with roughly 9.7 ug/ml peptides and about 9.7 IU/ml IL-2. CDR3 length: 15 amino acids. Germline CDR1 is SGHRS and CDR2 is YFSETQ. V lost 3 bases, J lost 4 bases, and 8 bases stayed unmatched. Concerning this clone: Its antigen is as yet unknown.

Data came from immunoSEQ multiplex PCR; TCRdb stores just in-frame clones and leaves some out. Found here are tens of thousands of clones, approximately 72% of them singletons; the top ten hold 4%. The chain links TRBV5-1 to TRBJ2-5; 8 bases are a match to TRBD1. The specimen was CD4+ T cells from PBMCs cultured with HCoV-OC43 spike peptides, collected before COVID-19 vaccination. Indicated subset: HCoV-OC43 spike overlapping peptide pool stimulation. The clonotype was recovered from a human donor who received a COVID-19 vaccine. CDR3 sequence reads: CASSWGTGGRETQYF. The CDR3 coding sequence is TGCGCCAGCAGCTGGGGAACAGGGGGGAGAGAGACCCAGTACTTC. The whole variable domain, filled in from reference TRBV5-1 and TRBJ2-5, reads KAGVTQTPRYLIKTRGQQVTLSCSPISGHRSVSWYQQTPGQGLQFLFEYFSETQRNKGNFPGRFSGRQFSNSRSEMNVSTLELGDSALYLCASSWGTGGRETQYFGPGTRLLVL.